Presented here are 4 T cell receptor beta chains from one specimen sequenced in a study of shared clonotypes between healthy human individuals. Only in-frame clones appear in the TCRdb table, and some are missing; sequencing was by immunoSEQ multiplex PCR. In the table there are fewer than 600,000 clones, about 80% of which are singletons. Sample: PBMCs. The source of these receptors is a woman aged 40 to 49 in good health. Some clones in this sample may be carry-over from other donors' samples.

The rearrangement joins TRBV5-1 to TRBJ2-1, with 14 positions matching TRBD2. The germline CDR1 and CDR2 sequences are SGHRS and YFSETQ. V was clipped by 4 bases and J by 6 bases; unmatched bases: 9. The CDR3 is 17 residues long. The CDR3 protein is CASSTGLAGVGGNEQFF. For the CDR3, the DNA is TGCGCCAGCAGCACGGGACTAGCGGGAGTGGGAGGCAATGAGCAGTTCTTC.

This sequence joins TRBV6-5 and TRBJ2-5; TRBD1 might be the D (7 bases). The CDR3 totals 11 residues. Germline V lookup: CDR1 MNHEY, CDR2 SVGAGI. Trimming pared 6 bases from V and 7 bases from J, leaving 9 bases between. CDR3 loop: CASSQGGTQYF. DNA of the CDR3: TGTGCCAGCAGCCAGGGGGGGACCCAGTACTTC.

V gene TRBV5-5 combines with J gene TRBJ2-7; TRBD1 agrees at 7 bases. The CDR3 extends over 15 amino acids. Germline CDR1 is SGHKS and CDR2 is YYEKEE (reference sequence). V lost 0 bases, J lost 3 bases, and 6 bases stayed unmatched. This CDR3 is CASSLGDSPGYEQYF. DNA of the CDR3: TGTGCCAGCAGCTTGGGGGACAGCCCGGGCTACGAGCAGTACTTC.

This clone has a handful of counts. Other DNA variants within this sample encode the same CDR3. This sequence joins TRBV28 and TRBJ1-1; 7 positions agree with TRBD1. V lost 6 bases to trimming and J lost 0 bases; unmatched junction nucleotides: 4. Germline V lookup: CDR1 MDHEN, CDR2 SYDVKM. The CDR3 contains 14 residues. The CDR3 nucleotides read TGTGCCAGCAGCTTGGGACAGATGAACACTGAAGCTTTCTTT. Amino acids: CASSLGQMNTEAFF.